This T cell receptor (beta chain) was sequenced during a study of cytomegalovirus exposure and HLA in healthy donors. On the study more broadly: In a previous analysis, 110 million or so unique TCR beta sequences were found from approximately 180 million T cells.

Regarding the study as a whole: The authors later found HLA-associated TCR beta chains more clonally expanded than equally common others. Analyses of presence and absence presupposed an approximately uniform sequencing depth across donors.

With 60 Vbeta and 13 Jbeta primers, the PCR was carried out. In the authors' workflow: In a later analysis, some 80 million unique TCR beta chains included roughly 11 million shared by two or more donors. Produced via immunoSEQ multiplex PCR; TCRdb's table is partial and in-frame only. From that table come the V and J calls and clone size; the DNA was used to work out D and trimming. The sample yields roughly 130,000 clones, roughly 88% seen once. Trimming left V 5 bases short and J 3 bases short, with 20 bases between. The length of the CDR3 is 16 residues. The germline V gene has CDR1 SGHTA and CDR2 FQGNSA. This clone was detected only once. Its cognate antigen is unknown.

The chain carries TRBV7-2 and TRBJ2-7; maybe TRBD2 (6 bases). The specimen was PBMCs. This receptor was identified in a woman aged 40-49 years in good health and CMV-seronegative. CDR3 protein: CASSLSGVMGSYEQYF. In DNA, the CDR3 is TGTGCCAGCAGCCTATCGGGGGTGATGGGCAGCTACGAGCAGTACTTC. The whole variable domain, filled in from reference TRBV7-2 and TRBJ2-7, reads GAGVSQSPSNKVTEKGKDVELRCDPISGHTALYWYRQSLGQGLEFLIYFQGNSAPDKSGLPSDRFSAERTGGSVSTLTIQRTQQEDSAVYLCASSLSGVMGSYEQYFGPGTRLTVT.